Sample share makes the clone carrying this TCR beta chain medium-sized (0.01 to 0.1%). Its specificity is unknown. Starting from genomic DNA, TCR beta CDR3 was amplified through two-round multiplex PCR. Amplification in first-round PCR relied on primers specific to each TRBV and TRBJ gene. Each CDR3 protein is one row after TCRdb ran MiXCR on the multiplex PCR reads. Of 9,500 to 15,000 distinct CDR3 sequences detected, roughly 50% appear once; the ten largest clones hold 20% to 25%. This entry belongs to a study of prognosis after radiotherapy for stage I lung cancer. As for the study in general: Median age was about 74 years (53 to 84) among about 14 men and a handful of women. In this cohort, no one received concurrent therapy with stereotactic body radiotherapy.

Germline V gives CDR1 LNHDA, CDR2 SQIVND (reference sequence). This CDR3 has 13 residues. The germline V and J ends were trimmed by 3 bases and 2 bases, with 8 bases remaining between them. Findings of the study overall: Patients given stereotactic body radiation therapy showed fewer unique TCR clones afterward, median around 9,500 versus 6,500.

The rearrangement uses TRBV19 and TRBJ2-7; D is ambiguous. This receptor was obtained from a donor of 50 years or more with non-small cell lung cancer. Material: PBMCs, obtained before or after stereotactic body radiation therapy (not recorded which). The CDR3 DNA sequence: TGTGCCAGTAGTATGCCCAGAACCTACGAGCAGTACTTC. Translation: CASSMPRTYEQYF.